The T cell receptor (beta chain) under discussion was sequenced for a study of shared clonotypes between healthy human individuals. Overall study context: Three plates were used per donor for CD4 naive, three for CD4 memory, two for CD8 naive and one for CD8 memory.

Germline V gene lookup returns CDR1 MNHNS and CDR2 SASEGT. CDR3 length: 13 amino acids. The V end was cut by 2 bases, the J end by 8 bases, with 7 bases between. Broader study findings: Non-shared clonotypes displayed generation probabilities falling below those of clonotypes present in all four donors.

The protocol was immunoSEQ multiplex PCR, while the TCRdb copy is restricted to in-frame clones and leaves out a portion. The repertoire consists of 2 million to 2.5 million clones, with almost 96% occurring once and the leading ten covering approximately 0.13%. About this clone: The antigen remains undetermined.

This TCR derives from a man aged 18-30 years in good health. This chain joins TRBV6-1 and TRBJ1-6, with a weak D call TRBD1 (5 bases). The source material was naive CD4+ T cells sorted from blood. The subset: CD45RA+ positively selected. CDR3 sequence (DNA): TGTGCCAGCAGTGAACAGGGAGATTCACCCCTCCACTTT. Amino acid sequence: CASSEQGDSPLHF.